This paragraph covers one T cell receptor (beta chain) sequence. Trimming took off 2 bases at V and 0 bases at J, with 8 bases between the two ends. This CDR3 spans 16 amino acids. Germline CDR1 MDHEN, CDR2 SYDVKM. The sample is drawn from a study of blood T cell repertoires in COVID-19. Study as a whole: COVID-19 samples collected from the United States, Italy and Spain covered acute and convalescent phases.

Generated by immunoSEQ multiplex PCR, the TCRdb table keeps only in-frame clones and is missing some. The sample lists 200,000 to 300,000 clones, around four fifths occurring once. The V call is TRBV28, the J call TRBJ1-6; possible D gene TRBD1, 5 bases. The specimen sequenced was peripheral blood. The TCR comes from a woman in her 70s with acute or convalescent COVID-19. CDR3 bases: TGTGCCAGCAGTTTAACGGACAACTCCTATAATTCACCCCTCCACTTT. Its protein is CASSLTDNSYNSPLHF.